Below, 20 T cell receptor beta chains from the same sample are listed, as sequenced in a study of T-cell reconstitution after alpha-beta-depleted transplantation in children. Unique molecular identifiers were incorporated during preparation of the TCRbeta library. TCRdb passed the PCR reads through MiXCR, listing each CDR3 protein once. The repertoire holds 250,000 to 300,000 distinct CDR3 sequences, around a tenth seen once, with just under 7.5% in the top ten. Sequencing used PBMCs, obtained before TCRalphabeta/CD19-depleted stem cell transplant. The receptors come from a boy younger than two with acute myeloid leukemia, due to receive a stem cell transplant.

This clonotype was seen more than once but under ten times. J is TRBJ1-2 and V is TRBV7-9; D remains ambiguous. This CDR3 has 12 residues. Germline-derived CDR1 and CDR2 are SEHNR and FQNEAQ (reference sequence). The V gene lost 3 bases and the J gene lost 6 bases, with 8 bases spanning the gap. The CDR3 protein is CASSLKTDGYTF. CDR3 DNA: TGTGCCAGCAGCTTGAAAACAGATGGCTACACCTTC.

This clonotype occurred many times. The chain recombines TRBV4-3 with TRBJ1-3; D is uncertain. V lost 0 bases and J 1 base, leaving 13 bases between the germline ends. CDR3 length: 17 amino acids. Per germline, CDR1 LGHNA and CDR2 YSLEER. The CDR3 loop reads CASSQDRGSGSGNTIYF. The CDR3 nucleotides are TGCGCCAGCAGCCAAGATCGGGGTAGCGGATCTGGAAACACCATATATTTT.

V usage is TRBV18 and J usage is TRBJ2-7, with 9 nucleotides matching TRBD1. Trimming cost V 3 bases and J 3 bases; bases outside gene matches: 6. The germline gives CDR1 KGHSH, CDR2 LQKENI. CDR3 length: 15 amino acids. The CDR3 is CASSPEGTGFYEQYF. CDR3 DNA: TGTGCCAGCTCACCGGAGGGGACAGGGTTCTACGAGCAGTACTTC.

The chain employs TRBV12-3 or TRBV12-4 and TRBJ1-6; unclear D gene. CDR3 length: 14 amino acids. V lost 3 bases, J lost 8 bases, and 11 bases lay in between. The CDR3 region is CASSFGGEHSPLHF. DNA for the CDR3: TGTGCCAGCAGTTTTGGCGGGGAGCATTCACCCCTCCACTTT.

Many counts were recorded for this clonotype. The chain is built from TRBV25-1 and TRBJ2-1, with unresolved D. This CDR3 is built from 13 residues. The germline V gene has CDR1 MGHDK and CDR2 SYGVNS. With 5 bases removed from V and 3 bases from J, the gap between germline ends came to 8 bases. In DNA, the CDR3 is TGTGCCAGCAGTCATTGGGACTACAATGAGCAGTTCTTC. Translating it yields CASSHWDYNEQFF.

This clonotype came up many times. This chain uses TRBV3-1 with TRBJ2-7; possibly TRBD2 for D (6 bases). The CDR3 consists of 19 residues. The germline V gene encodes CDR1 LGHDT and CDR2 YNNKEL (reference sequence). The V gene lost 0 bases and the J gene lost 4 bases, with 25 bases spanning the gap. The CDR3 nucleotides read TGTGCCAGCAGCCAAGATCCGGCTAGCGATCAGAGGCGACGGTACGAGCAGTACTTC. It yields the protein CASSQDPASDQRRRYEQYF.

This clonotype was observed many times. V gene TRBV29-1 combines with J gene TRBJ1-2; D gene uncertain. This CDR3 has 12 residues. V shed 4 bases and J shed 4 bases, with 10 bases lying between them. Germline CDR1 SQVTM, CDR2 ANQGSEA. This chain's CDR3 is CSVVAGPYGYTF. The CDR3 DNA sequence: TGCAGCGTTGTGGCCGGCCCCTATGGCTACACCTTC.

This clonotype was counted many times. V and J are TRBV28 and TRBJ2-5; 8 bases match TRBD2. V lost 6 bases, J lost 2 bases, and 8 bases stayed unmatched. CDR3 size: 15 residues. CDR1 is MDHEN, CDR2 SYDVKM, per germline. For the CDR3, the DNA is TGTGCCAGCAGACCCGCGGGGGGTCCTCAAGAGACCCAGTACTTC. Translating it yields CASRPAGGPQETQYF.

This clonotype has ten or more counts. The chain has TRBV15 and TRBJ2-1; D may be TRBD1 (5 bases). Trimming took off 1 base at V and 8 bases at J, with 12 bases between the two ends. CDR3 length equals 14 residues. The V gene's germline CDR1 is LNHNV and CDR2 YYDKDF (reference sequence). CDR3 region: CATSRVAGFDEQFF. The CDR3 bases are TGTGCCACCAGCAGAGTGGCAGGGTTTGATGAGCAGTTCTTC.

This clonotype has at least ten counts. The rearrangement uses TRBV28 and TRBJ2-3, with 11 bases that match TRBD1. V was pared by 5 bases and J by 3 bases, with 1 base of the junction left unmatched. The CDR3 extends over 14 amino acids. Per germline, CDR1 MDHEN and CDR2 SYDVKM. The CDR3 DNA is TGTGCCAGCAGTCGGGACAGGGGGACAGATACGCAGTATTTT. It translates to CASSRDRGTDTQYF.

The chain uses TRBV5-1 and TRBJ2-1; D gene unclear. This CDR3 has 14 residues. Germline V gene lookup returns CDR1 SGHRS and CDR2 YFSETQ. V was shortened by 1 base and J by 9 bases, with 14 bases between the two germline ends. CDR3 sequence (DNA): TGCGCCAGCAGCTTGCCCCTCGCTAGGCGTGAGCAGTTCTTC. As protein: CASSLPLARREQFF.

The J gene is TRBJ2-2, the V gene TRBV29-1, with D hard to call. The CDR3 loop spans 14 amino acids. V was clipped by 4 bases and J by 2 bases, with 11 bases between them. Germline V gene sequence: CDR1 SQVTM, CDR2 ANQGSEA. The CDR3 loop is CSVGRGPNTGELFF. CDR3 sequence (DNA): TGCAGCGTTGGACGTGGGCCCAACACCGGGGAGCTGTTTTTT.

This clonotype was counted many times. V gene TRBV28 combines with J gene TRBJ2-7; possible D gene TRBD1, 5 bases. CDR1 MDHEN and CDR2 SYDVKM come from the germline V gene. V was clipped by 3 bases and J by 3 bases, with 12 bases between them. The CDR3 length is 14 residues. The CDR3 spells CASSFLGEGYEQYF. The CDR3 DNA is TGTGCCAGCAGTTTCTTAGGGGAAGGCTACGAGCAGTACTTC.

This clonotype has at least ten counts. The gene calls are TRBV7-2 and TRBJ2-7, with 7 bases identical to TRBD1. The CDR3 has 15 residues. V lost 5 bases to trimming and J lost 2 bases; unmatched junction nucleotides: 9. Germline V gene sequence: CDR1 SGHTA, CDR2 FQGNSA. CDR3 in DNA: TGTGCCAGCAGCCTAGACCGGACAGGCCCCTACGAGCAGTACTTC. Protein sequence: CASSLDRTGPYEQYF.

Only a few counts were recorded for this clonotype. The CDR3 sequence is CSARGPGTSYNEQFF. The CDR3 DNA reads TGCAGTGCTAGAGGGCCGGGTACCTCCTACAATGAGCAGTTCTTC. The chain has TRBV20-1 and TRBJ2-1; D is undetermined. Germline V gene sequence: CDR1 DFQATT, CDR2 SNEGSKA (reference sequence). The V and J ends lost 1 base and 0 bases respectively, with 10 bases between them. The CDR3 contains 15 residues.

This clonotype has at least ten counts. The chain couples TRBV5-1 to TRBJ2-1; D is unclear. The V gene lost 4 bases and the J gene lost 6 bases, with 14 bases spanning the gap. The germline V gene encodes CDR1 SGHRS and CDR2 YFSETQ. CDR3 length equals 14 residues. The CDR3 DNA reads TGCGCCAGCAGCGAACCTGACCCCCTCAATGAGCAGTTCTTC. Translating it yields CASSEPDPLNEQFF.

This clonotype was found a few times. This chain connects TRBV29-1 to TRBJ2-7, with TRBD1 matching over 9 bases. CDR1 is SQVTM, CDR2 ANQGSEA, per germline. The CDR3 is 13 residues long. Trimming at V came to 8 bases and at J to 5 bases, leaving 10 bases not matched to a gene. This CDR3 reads CSPGGTGKDEQYF. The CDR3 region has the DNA TGCAGCCCGGGCGGGACAGGGAAAGACGAGCAGTACTTC.

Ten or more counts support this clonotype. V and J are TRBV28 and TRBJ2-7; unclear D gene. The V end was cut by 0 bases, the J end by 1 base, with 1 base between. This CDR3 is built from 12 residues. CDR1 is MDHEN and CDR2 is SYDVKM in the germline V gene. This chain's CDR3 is CASSLWSYEQYF. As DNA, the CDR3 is TGTGCCAGCAGTTTATGGTCCTACGAGCAGTACTTC.

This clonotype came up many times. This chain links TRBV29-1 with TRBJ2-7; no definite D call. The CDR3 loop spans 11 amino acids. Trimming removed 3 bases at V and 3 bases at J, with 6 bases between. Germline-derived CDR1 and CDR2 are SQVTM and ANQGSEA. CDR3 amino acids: CSVETVYEQYF. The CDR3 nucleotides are TGCAGCGTTGAGACCGTCTACGAGCAGTACTTC.

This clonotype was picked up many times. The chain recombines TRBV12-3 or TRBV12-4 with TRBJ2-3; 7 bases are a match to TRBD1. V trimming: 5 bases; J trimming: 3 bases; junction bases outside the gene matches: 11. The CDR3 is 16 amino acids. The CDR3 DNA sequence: TGTGCCAGCAGTACCGAACAGGGGTGGGGGACAGATACGCAGTATTTT. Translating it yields CASSTEQGWGTDTQYF.